The rows below give T cell receptor beta chains drawn from one sample of a study of blood T cell repertoires in COVID-19. The table came from immunoSEQ multiplex PCR; TCRdb's copy has only in-frame clones and leaves some out. The sample comprises approximately 140,000 clones, 80% to 90% of which are singletons, and roughly a tenth rests with the top ten. The specimen was peripheral blood. The receptors here all came from a man aged 55 to 70 with active or convalescent COVID-19. The CDR3 runs from the conserved cysteine through the conserved F or W. Each record gives: clone size, J gene, V gene, D gene, CDR3 DNA, CDR3 protein. The D gene is left open where the match is weak. For some rows the clone size is stated as once, few or many, or as a class when expanded; others skip it.

NA	TRBJ2-1	TRBV5-1	TRBD1	TGCGCCAGCAGCTCGGACAGGGTCATGAATGAGCAGTTCTTC	CASSSDRVMNEQFF
NA	TRBJ1-1	TRBV5-1	NA	TGCGCCAGCAGCTTCCTCAACCGCGGCCGGAACACTGAAGCTTTCTTT	CASSFLNRGRNTEAFF
NA	TRBJ2-1	TRBV24-1	TRBD1	TGTGCCACCAGTGACCGGGACAGGGGACTATTTGGCTACAATGAGCAGTTCTTC	CATSDRDRGLFGYNEQFF
NA	TRBJ2-7	TRBV9	NA	TGTGCCAGCAGCGTAGACAGCTCTTACGAGCAGTACTTC	CASSVDSSYEQYF
NA	TRBJ1-5	TRBV6-5	NA	TGTGCCAGCAGTCCAACAGGGAACAATCAGCCCCAGCATTTT	CASSPTGNNQPQHF
NA	TRBJ1-1	TRBV28	TRBD1	TGTGCCAGCAGTTTATCTCGGGGCAGGGGGGCGCTTATTAACTTT	CASSLSRGRGALINF
few	TRBJ2-7	TRBV5-6	NA	TGTGCCAGCAGCCGCGGGACGTTAGGCTACGAGCAGTACTTC	CASSRGTLGYEQYF
NA	TRBJ2-5	TRBV5-1	NA	TGCGCCAGCAGCTCCGGGGTCGTCGGAGAGACCCAGTACTTC	CASSSGVVGETQYF
NA	TRBJ2-1	TRBV19	TRBD2	TGTGCCAGTAGTATAGATCGGGAGGGAAAGTTCTTC	CASSIDREGKFF
NA	TRBJ1-1	TRBV28	NA	TGTGCCAGCAGCCTAACTACACCGTCTAACACTGAAGCTTTCTTT	CASSLTTPSNTEAFF
NA	TRBJ2-1	TRBV9	TRBD1	TGTGCCAGCAGCGTAGAAGGGGGCGCTTACAATGAGCAGTTCTTC	CASSVEGGAYNEQFF
NA	TRBJ2-3	TRBV30	NA	TGTGCCTGGACGCGGGCCCCTCGAGATACGCAGTATTTT	CAWTRAPRDTQYF